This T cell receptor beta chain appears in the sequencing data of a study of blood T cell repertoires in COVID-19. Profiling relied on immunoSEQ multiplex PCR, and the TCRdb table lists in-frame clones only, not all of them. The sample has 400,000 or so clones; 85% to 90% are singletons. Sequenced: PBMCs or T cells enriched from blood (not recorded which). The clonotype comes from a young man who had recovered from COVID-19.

The CDR3 bases are TGTGCCAGTAGTACACCGGTGCGGGTAGACACCGGGGAGCTGTTTTTT. Protein product: CASSTPVRVDTGELFF. The chain joins TRBV19 to TRBJ2-2, with a possible D match to TRBD2 (5 bases). Germline CDR1 and CDR2: LNHDA and SQIVND (reference sequence). V lost 4 bases, J lost 3 bases, and 15 bases lay in between. This CDR3 spans 16 amino acids.